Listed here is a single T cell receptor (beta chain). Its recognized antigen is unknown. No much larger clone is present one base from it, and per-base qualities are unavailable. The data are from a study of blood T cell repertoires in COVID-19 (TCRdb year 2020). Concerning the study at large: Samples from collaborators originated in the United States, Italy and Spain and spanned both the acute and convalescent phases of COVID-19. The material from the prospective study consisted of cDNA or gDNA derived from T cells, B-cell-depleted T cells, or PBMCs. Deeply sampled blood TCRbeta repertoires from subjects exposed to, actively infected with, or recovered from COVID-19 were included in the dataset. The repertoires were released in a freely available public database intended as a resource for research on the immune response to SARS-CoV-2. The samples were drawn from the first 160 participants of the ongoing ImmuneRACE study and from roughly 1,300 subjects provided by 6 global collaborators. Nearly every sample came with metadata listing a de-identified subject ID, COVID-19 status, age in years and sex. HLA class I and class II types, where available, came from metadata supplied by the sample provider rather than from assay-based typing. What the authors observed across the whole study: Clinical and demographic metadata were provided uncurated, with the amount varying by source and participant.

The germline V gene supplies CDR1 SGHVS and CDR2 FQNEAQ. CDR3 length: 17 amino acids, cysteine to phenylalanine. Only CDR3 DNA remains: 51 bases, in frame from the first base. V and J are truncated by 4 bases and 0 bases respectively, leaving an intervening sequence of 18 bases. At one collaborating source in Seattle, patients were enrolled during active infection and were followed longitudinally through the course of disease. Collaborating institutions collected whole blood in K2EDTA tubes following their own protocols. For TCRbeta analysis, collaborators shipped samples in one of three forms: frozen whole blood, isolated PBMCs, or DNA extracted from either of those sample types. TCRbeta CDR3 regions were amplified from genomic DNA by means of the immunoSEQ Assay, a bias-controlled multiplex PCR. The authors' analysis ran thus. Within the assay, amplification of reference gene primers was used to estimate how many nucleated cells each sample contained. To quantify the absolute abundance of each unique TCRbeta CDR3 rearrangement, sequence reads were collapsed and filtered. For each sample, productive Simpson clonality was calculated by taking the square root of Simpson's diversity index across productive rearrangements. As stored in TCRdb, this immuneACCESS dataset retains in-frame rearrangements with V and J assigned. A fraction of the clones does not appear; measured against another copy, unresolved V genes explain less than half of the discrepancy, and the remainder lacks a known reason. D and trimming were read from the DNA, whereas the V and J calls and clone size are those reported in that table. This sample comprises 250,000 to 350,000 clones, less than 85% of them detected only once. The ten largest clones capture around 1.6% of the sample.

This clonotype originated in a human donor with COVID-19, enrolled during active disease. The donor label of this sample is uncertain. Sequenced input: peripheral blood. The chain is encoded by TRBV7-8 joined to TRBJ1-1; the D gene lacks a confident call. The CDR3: CASSWPGGTFMNTEAFF. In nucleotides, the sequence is TGTGCCAGCAGCTGGCCGGGAGGTACTTTCATGAACACTGAAGCTTTCTTT.